This T cell receptor (beta chain) was identified in a study of Tregs in tolerant kidney transplant recipients. Study results and caveats: Some patients' samples used different primers over time, so nucleotide sequences weren't comparable. The most relevant donor-specific Treg TCRbeta repertoire apparently came from expansion with activated donor B cells. Biological reproducibility was not directly addressed in this study.

Mixed chimerism was transient after nonmyeloablative marrow transplants from related graft donors. This clone was picked up one time. Its antigen is not identified. Trimming cost V 5 bases and J 2 bases; bases outside gene matches: 9. Looked up from germline, CDR1 is SGHTA and CDR2 is FQGNSA. The CDR3 totals 15 residues. Some clones are missing from TCRdb's copy, which holds only in-frame ones; the method was immunoSEQ multiplex PCR. The sample lists roughly 70,000 clones, about 89% occurring once. The source material was CD4+ T cells from blood (PBMCs), sampled 6 months after the transplant. V gene TRBV7-2 combines with J gene TRBJ2-7; 7 bases map to TRBD1. This receptor was identified in a human patient who received a combined kidney and bone marrow transplant. Some T cells may possibly be graft donor cells. CDR3: CASSPVGTDTYEQYF. The CDR3 DNA reads TGTGCCAGCAGCCCTGTTGGGACAGATACCTACGAGCAGTACTTC. The full variable domain, rest sourced from reference TRBV7-2 and TRBJ2-7, is GAGVSQSPSNKVTEKGKDVELRCDPISGHTALYWYRQSLGQGLEFLIYFQGNSAPDKSGLPSDRFSAERTGGSVSTLTIQRTQQEDSAVYLCASSPVGTDTYEQYFGPGTRLTVT.